This entry features one TCR beta chain sequence. Its binding antigen is unknown. No much larger clone exists at a distance of one base, and base qualities are not known. TCRbeta CDR3 regions were profiled by bias-controlled multiplex PCR amplification of genomic DNA with the immunoSEQ Assay. Per the source publication's procedure: To quantify the absolute abundance of each unique TCRbeta CDR3 region, the sequences were collapsed and filtered. Differential abundance was tested with a binomial (Fisher-equivalent) model and with a beta-binomial model adding time-dependent variance fitted from healthy donors. Clones with fewer than 5 combined templates were excluded, and clones with Benjamini-Hochberg FDR below 0.01 were called differentially abundant. The form v = (b*log(k)+a)^2 was used to model beta-binomial variance as a function of total template count across the two samples. This immuneACCESS table, as held by TCRdb, lists in-frame sequences with V and J called but not all clones. Of the missing ones, under half trace to an unresolved V gene in checked studies; the others have no known cause. V, J and clone size were drawn from that table, and D and trimming were deduced from the DNA. The sample table lists about 130,000 clones, approximately 86% of them with a count of one. 7.5% to 9% of the sample comes from the top ten.

The germline V gene encodes CDR1 SGHAT and CDR2 FQNNGV. The CDR3 goes from the cysteine to the phenylalanine over 16 residues. Only CDR3 DNA is held: 48 bases, read in frame from base 1. V loses 8 bases, J loses 0 bases, and the germline ends lie 17 bases apart. This entry belongs to a study of identifying expanded T cells in peripheral blood (dated by TCRdb to between 2018 and 2020). Regarding the complete study: Technical replicates were generated by sequencing separate aliquots of the same genomic DNA pool, and four replicates were compared pairwise. What the study reported, not specific to this receptor: Across all healthy donors, variance in clone template counts between roughly two-week samples was found to increase significantly with total template count. The binomial model flagged 0.9 to 1.5 differentially abundant clones between technical replicates but around 16 over approximately 2 weeks and around 19 over around four weeks. Across all healthy-donor time intervals, the beta-binomial model significantly cut both the number of clones called differentially abundant and the false-positive rate. It was expected by the authors that biological variance in healthy repertoires might increase further over much longer intervals, such as months to years.

During the collection period, no immune events, such as infections, were documented for the healthy donors. Healthy-donor blood repertoires served as a training cohort to calibrate time-dependent variance in a beta-binomial model of T-cell clone differential abundance. The training cohort comprised about ten healthy donors, 3 female and 7 male. Donor ages ranged from about 25 to 64 years, with an average of about 44 years. Whole blood from each healthy donor was obtained from a commercial supplier and was collected at three time points approximately 15 days apart. Genomic DNA was extracted from unsorted whole blood for immunosequencing.

The source material was blood. The source of this sequence is a person aged 18 to 69 in good health. The chain was built from TRBV11-2 and TRBJ1-3, with TRBD1 perhaps the D gene, on 5 matching bases. The CDR3 sequence is CASSPGIFPSGNTIYF. The DNA sequence follows: TGTGCCAGCTCGCCAGGGATCTTTCCCTCTGGAAACACCATATATTTT.